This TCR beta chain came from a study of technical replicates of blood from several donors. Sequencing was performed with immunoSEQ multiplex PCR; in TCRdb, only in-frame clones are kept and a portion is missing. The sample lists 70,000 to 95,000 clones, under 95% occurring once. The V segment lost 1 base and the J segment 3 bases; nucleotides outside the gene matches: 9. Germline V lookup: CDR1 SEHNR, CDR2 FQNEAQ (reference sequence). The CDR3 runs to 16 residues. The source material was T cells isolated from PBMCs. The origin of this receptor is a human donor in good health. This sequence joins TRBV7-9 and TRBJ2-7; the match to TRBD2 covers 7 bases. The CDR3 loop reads CASSLGGSDPHYEQYF. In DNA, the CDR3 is TGTGCCAGCAGCTTAGGCGGGAGCGACCCCCACTACGAGCAGTACTTC.